Listed below are T cell receptor beta chains from one sample, sequenced in a study of CD8+ T cells in alopecia areata. TCRdb keeps only in-frame clones here, not all; method: immunoSEQ multiplex PCR. The repertoire holds 120,000 to 150,000 clones, with 62% as singletons. The sample consisted of CD8+ T cells sorted from blood. These receptors all stem from a human donor in good health. The CDR3 runs from the conserved cysteine through the conserved F or W. D genes are given only for firm matches. Where a row states a size, it is once, few, many or the class of an expanded clone; other rows omit it.

CDR3nt: TGTGCCAGCAGTCTAGGGACCGGGGAAAACGAGCAGTACTTC
CDR3aa: CASSLGTGENEQYF
d_gene: -
j_gene: TRBJ2-7
v_gene: TRBV27
abundance: -

CDR3nt: TGTGCCAGCAGCTCCCGGGGGGGCTCCTACGAGCAGTACTTC
CDR3aa: CASSSRGGSYEQYF
d_gene: TRBD2
j_gene: TRBJ2-7
v_gene: TRBV13
abundance: -

CDR3nt: TGTGCCAGCAGCTCCCCTTGGACAGAGTCCTACAATGAGCAGTTCTTC
CDR3aa: CASSSPWTESYNEQFF
d_gene: -
j_gene: TRBJ2-1
v_gene: TRBV11-2
abundance: -

CDR3nt: TGCAGCGTTGATTCTCTCCAGGCCCGTACTGAAGCTTTCTTT
CDR3aa: CSVDSLQARTEAFF
d_gene: -
j_gene: TRBJ1-1
v_gene: TRBV29-1
abundance: -

CDR3nt: TGTGCCTGGAGTGAGACAGGGGGACCGGGTCAGCCCCAGCATTTT
CDR3aa: CAWSETGGPGQPQHF
d_gene: TRBD1
j_gene: TRBJ1-5
v_gene: TRBV30
abundance: -

CDR3nt: TGTGCCACCAGCCCTCCTTCCCGGGAGTTTTCCTACGAGCAGTACTTC
CDR3aa: CATSPPSREFSYEQYF
d_gene: -
j_gene: TRBJ2-7
v_gene: TRBV15
abundance: -

CDR3nt: TGTGCCAGCAGCGTAACCCAAGGTGGCTACGAGCAGTACTTC
CDR3aa: CASSVTQGGYEQYF
d_gene: -
j_gene: TRBJ2-7
v_gene: TRBV9
abundance: -

CDR3nt: TGTGCCAGCAGCCGACCCGGACTAGCGGGAGGGTTCGGGGAGCTGTTTTTT
CDR3aa: CASSRPGLAGGFGELFF
d_gene: TRBD2
j_gene: TRBJ2-2
v_gene: TRBV7-8
abundance: -

CDR3nt: TGCAGCGTTGAAGGCAGCTCTTATGGCTACACCTTC
CDR3aa: CSVEGSSYGYTF
d_gene: -
j_gene: TRBJ1-2
v_gene: TRBV29-1
abundance: -

CDR3nt: TGTGCCAGCAGCTTAGCTCGGGACACCGGGGAGCTGTTTTTT
CDR3aa: CASSLARDTGELFF
d_gene: -
j_gene: TRBJ2-2
v_gene: TRBV7-9
abundance: few

CDR3nt: TGCGCCAGCAGGGAGGGAGAAAACATTCAGTACTTC
CDR3aa: CASREGENIQYF
d_gene: -
j_gene: TRBJ2-4
v_gene: TRBV5-1
abundance: once

CDR3nt: TGTGCCAGCAGTTCGGGGACGGAGACGCAAGAGACCCAGTACTTC
CDR3aa: CASSSGTETQETQYF
d_gene: -
j_gene: TRBJ2-5
v_gene: TRBV28
abundance: -

CDR3nt: TGTGCCAGCAGTTCGGGGGGCACTGAAGCTTTCTTT
CDR3aa: CASSSGGTEAFF
d_gene: -
j_gene: TRBJ1-1
v_gene: TRBV11-2
abundance: few

CDR3nt: TGTGCCAGCATCGGACAGGGGTGGAATGAGCAGTTCTTC
CDR3aa: CASIGQGWNEQFF
d_gene: TRBD1
j_gene: TRBJ2-1
v_gene: TRBV6-5
abundance: -

CDR3nt: TGTGCCAGCAGTCTAGGCGCGGCCTACAATGAGCAGTTCTTC
CDR3aa: CASSLGAAYNEQFF
d_gene: -
j_gene: TRBJ2-1
v_gene: TRBV6-4
abundance: few

CDR3nt: TGCGCCAGCAGCCAAGAGAACACTGAAGCTTTCTTT
CDR3aa: CASSQENTEAFF
d_gene: -
j_gene: TRBJ1-1
v_gene: TRBV4-1
abundance: -

CDR3nt: TGTGCCACCAGCAGACGACAGGACACCGGGGAGCTGTTTTTT
CDR3aa: CATSRRQDTGELFF
d_gene: -
j_gene: TRBJ2-2
v_gene: TRBV15
abundance: many

CDR3nt: TGTGCCAGCAGCTATCAGGACAGGGGTTCCTACAATGAGCAGTTCTTC
CDR3aa: CASSYQDRGSYNEQFF
d_gene: TRBD1
j_gene: TRBJ2-1
v_gene: TRBV7-6
abundance: -

CDR3nt: TGTGCCAGCAGTTTTAGCACTAGCGGGAATGAGCAGTTCTTC
CDR3aa: CASSFSTSGNEQFF
d_gene: TRBD2
j_gene: TRBJ2-1
v_gene: TRBV27
abundance: -